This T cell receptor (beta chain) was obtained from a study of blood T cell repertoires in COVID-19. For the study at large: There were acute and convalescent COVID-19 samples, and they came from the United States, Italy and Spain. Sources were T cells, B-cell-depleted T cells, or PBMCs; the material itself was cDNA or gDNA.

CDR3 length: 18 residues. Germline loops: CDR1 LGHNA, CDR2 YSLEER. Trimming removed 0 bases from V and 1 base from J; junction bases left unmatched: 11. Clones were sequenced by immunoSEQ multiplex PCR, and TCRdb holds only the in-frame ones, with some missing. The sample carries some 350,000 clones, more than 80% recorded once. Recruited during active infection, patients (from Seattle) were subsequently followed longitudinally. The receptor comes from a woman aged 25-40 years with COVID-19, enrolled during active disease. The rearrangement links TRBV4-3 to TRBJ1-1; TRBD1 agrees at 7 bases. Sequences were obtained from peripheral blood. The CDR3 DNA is TGCGCCAGCAGCCAAGAACTGGGACAGACCTTCGCGAACACTGAAGCTTTCTTT. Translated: CASSQELGQTFANTEAFF.